This T cell receptor (beta chain) was identified in a study of Ad26.COV2.S vaccination and SARS-CoV-2 variants. Study-wide context: Dosing was one shot or two shots 56 days apart.

Specified treatment: around 19 received Ad26.COV2.S at low or high dose, single or two shots; about five received placebo; per-sample allocation not given. Following the first vaccine or placebo injection, samples were taken on day 63. As for this clone: The target antigen is unknown.

The study's findings and limits: Spike-specific TCR breadth ran higher among vaccine recipients than placebo recipients.

Sequencing was performed with immunoSEQ multiplex PCR; in TCRdb, only in-frame clones are kept and a portion is missing. The sample lists 510,000 or so clones; 87% were seen once. This sequence was found in a person aged 18-60 years who received the Ad26.COV2.S COVID-19 vaccine or a placebo. Here the sequenced sample was peripheral blood, taken in a trial of Ad26.COV2.S vaccine versus placebo.

CDR3 DNA: TGTGCCAGCAGTAGACAGGGCACAGATACGCAGTATTTT. It is translated as CASSRQGTDTQYF. J is TRBJ2-3 and V is TRBV6-6, with D maybe TRBD1 (6 bases). The germline gives CDR1 MNHNY, CDR2 SVGAGI (reference sequence). The length of the CDR3 is 13 residues. Trimming removed 5 bases at V and 1 base at J, with 7 bases between.